The 7 T cell receptor beta chains listed next were all sequenced from one sample in a study of tumor T cells in aggressive B-cell lymphoma. Sequencing was performed with immunoSEQ multiplex PCR; in TCRdb, only in-frame clones are kept and a portion is missing. The table lists approximately 5,200 clones, around 94% of them singletons. Sequenced input: tumor tissue. The source is an adult with diffuse large B cell lymphoma.

The chain is built from TRBV5-1 and TRBJ2-2, with a weak D call TRBD1 (6 bases). V shed 4 bases and J shed 0 bases, with 13 bases lying between them. Germline assignment: CDR1 SGHRS and CDR2 YFSETQ. The CDR3 extends over 16 amino acids. CDR3 amino acids: CASSIGTKANTGELFF. CDR3 bases: TGCGCCAGCAGCATCGGGACAAAGGCGAACACCGGGGAGCTGTTTTTT.

The J gene is TRBJ1-4, the V gene TRBV7-9, with 7 bases matching TRBD1. Germline V CDR1 and CDR2: SEHNR, FQNEAQ (reference sequence). Losses at the gene ends were 6 bases for V and 10 bases for J; bases not matched to a gene: 17. The CDR3 is 16 amino acids. The CDR3 nucleotides read TGTGCCAGCAGTCGAAGGCTGGGGACAGAAAGGGGAAAACTGTTTTTT. This encodes CASSRRLGTERGKLFF.

This clone was observed once. The V and J genes are TRBV19 and TRBJ1-1; D perhaps matches TRBD1 (6 bases). In germline, CDR1 is LNHDA, CDR2 SQIVND (reference sequence). This CDR3 has 15 amino acids. Deletions cut 8 bases from V and 8 bases from J, with 24 bases between. The CDR3 coding sequence is TGTGCCAGTTCCCCTGGGGGGGCGCCGGGGGAGGAAGCTTTCTTT. It codes for CASSPGGAPGEEAFF.

This chain uses TRBV29-1 with TRBJ2-4; possible D gene TRBD2, 5 bases. Trimming removed 3 bases at V and 0 bases at J, with 12 bases between. This CDR3 is built from 15 residues. Germline CDR1 reads SQVTM; CDR2 reads ANQGSEA. The CDR3 spells CSVEEVNSAKNIQYF. As DNA, the CDR3 is TGCAGCGTTGAGGAGGTAAACTCAGCCAAAAACATTCAGTACTTC.

This clone was seen only once. The J gene is TRBJ2-3, the V gene TRBV28; 14 positions agree with TRBD2. Germline V gives CDR1 MDHEN, CDR2 SYDVKM. The CDR3 extends over 18 amino acids. With 4 bases clipped from V and 0 bases from J, the junction kept 6 bases outside the gene matches. In DNA form, the CDR3 reads TGTGCCAGCAGTTCCCCGGGACTAGCGGGAGAAAGCACAGATACGCAGTATTTT. Encoded protein: CASSSPGLAGESTDTQYF.

This sequence joins TRBV28 and TRBJ1-5; possibly TRBD1 for D (6 bases). Germline V CDR1 and CDR2: MDHEN, SYDVKM. The CDR3 is made up of 16 amino acids. V gave up 2 bases and J gave up 7 bases, with 18 bases separating them. Here the CDR3 reads CASSLRQAVLPQPQHF. The CDR3 DNA reads as TGTGCCAGCAGTTTACGACAGGCTGTGTTGCCACAGCCCCAGCATTTT. Variable domain in full (rest from reference TRBV28 and TRBJ1-5): DVKVTQSSRYLVKRTGEKVFLECVQDMDHENMFWYRQDPGLGLRLIYFSYDVKMKEKGDIPEGYSVSREKKERFSLILESASTNQTSMYLCASSLRQAVLPQPQHFGDGTRLSIL.

The chain couples TRBV10-3 to TRBJ2-3; 8 bases line up with TRBD2. Germline CDR1 and CDR2: ENHRY and SYGVKD. Trimming at V came to 6 bases and at J to 0 bases, leaving 11 bases not matched to a gene. This CDR3 region has 17 residues. The CDR3 DNA sequence: TGTGCCATCAGCCCGGGACTAGATATCTCGAGCACAGATACGCAGTATTTT. Translation: CAISPGLDISSTDTQYF.